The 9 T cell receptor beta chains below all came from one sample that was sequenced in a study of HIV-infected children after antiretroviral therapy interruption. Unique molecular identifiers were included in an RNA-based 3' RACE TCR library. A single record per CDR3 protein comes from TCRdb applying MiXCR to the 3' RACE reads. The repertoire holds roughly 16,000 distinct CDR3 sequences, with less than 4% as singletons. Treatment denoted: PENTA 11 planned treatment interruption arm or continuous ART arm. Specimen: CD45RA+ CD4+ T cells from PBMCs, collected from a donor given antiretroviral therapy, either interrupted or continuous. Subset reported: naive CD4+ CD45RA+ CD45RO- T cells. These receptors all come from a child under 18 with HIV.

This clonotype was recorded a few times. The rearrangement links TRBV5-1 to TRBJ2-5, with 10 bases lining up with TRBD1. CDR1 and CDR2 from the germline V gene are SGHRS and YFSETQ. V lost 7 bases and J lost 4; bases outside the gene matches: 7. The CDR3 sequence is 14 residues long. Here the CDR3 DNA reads TGCGCCAGCTGTAGCGGGACAGGGGCAGAGACCCAGTACTTC. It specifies CASCSGTGAETQYF.

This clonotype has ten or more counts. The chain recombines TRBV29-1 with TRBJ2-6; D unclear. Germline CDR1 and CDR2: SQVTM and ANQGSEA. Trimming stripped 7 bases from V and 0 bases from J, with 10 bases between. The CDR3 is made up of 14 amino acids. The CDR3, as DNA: TGCAGCGCCGCATTGGACTCTGGGGCCAACGTCCTGACTTTC. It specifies CSAALDSGANVLTF.

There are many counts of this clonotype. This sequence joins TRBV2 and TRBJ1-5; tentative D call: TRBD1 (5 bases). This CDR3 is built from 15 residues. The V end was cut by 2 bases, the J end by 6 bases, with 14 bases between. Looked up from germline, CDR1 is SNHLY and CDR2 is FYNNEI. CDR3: CASSEQGPFGQPQHF. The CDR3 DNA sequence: TGTGCCAGCAGTGAACAGGGCCCTTTTGGTCAGCCCCAGCATTTT.

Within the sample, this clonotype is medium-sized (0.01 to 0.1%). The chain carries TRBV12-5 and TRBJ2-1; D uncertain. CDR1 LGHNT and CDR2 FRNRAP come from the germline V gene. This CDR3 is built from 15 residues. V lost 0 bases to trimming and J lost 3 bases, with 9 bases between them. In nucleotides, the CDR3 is TGTGCTAGTGGTTTGGTATTAAGTGGCTACAATGAGCAGTTCTTC. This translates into CASGLVLSGYNEQFF.

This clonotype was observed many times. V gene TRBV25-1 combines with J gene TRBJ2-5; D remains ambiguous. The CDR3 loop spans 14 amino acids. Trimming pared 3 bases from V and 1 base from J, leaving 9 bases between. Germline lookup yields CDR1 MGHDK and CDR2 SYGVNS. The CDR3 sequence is CASSDFPGQETQYF. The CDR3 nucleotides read TGTGCCAGCAGTGACTTCCCCGGCCAAGAGACCCAGTACTTC.

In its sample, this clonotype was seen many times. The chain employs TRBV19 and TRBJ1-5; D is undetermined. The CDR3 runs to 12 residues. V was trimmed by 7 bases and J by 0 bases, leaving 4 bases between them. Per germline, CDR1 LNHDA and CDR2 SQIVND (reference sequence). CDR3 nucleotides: TGTGCCAGTACCGATAGCAATCAGCCCCAGCATTTT. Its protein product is CASTDSNQPQHF.

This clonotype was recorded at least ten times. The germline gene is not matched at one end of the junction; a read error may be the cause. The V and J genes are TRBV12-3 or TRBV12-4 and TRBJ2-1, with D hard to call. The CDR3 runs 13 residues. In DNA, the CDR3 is TGTGCCAGCAGCTTAGACGAGGACGATGAGCAGTTCTTC. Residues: CASSLDEDDEQFF.

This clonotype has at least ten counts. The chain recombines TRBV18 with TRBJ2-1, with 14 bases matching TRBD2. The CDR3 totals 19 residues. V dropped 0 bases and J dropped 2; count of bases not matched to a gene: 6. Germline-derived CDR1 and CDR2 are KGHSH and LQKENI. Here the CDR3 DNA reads TGTGCCAGCTCACCACCTCAGGGGACTAGCGGGGGAGCCTACAATGAGCAGTTCTTC. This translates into CASSPPQGTSGGAYNEQFF.

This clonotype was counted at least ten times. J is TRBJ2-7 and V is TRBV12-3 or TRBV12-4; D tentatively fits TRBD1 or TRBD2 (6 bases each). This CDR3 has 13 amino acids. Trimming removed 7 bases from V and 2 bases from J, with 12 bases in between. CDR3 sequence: CASTSRGAYEQYF. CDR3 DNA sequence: TGTGCCAGCACCTCTAGGGGGGCCTACGAGCAGTACTTC.